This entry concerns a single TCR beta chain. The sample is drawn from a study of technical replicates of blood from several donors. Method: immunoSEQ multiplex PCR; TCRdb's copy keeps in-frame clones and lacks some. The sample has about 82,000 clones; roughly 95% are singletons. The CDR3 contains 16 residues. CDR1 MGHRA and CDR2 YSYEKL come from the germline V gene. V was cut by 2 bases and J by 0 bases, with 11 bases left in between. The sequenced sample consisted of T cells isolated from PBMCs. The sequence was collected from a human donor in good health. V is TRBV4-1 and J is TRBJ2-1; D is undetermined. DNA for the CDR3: TGCGCCAGCAGCCAAACCTCAGCTAGCTCCTACAATGAGCAGTTCTTC. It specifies CASSQTSASSYNEQFF.